Reported below is one T cell receptor (beta chain). The assay was immunoSEQ multiplex PCR, and TCRdb's table has in-frame clones only and misses some. The sample lists roughly 230,000 clones; roughly 81% were seen once. The data are from a study of blood T cell repertoires in COVID-19. Study-level background: From the United States, Italy and Spain came samples of acute and convalescent COVID-19.

This CDR3 is built from 15 residues. The V gene's germline CDR1 is MNHEY and CDR2 SMNVEV (reference sequence). The ends were cut back, 2 bases at V and 8 bases at J, with 18 bases in the middle. V usage is TRBV27 and J usage is TRBJ1-1; D is possibly TRBD1 (5 bases). This TCR was recovered from a man in his forties with acute or convalescent COVID-19. The specimen sequenced was peripheral blood. The CDR3 coding sequence is TGTGCCAGCAGTTTAGCCTCCGGACCTGGGGGGGAAGCTTTCTTT. It specifies CASSLASGPGGEAFF.